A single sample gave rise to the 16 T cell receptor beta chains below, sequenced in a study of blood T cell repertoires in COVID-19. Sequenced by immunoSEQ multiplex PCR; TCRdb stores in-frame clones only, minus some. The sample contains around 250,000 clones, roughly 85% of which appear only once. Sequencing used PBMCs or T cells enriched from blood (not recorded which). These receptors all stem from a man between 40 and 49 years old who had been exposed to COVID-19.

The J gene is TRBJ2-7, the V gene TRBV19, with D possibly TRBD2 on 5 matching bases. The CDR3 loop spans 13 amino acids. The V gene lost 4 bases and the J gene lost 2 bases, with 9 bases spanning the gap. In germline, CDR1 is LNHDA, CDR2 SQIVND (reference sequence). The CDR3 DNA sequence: TGTGCCAGTAGTAGTCTAGCTACCTACGAGCAGTACTTC. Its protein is CASSSLATYEQYF.

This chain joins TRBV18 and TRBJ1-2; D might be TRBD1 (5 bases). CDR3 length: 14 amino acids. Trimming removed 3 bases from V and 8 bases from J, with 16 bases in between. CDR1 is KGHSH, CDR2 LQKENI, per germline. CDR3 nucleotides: TGTGCCAGCTCACCCATTACAGGCGCGGAAGGCTACACCTTC. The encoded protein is CASSPITGAEGYTF.

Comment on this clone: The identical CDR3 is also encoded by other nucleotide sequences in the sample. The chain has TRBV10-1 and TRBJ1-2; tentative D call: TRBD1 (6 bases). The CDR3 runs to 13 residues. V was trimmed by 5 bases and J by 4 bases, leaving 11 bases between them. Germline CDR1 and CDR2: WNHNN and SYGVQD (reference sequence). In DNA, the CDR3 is TGCGCCAGCAGTCCAGGGGTTAGCTATGGCTACACCTTC. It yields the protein CASSPGVSYGYTF.

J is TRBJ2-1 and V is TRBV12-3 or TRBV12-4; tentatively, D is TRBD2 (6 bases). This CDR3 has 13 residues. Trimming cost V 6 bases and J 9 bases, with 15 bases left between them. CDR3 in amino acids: CASRPSVGGEQFF. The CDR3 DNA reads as TGTGCCAGCAGACCTAGCGTTGGGGGTGAGCAGTTCTTC.

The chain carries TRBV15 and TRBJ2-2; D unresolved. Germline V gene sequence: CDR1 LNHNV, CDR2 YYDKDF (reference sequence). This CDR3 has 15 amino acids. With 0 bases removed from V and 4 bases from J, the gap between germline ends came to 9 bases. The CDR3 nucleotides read TGTGCCACCAGCAGAGATCGTGGAGCCACCGGGGAGCTGTTTTTT. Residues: CATSRDRGATGELFF.

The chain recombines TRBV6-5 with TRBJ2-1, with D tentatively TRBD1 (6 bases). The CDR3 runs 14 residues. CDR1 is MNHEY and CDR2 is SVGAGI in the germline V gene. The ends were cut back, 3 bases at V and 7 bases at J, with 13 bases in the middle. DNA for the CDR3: TGTGCCAGCAGTTATGGGGGCGCGGAGAATGAGCAGTTCTTC. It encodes CASSYGGAENEQFF.

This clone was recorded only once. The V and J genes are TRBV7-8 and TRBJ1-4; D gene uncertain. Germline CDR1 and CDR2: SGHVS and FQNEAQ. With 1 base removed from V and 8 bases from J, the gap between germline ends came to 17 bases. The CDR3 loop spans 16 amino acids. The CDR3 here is CASSLGGLTTGEKLFF. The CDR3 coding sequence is TGTGCCAGCAGCTTAGGGGGATTGACGACGGGAGAAAAACTGTTTTTT.

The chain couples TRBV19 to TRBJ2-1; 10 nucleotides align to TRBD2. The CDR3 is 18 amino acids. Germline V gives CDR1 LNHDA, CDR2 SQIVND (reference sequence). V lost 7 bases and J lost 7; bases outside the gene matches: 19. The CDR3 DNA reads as TGTGCCAGTACCCCTCGCCAGACAGGACTAGCGGCTTATAATGAGCAGTTCTTC. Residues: CASTPRQTGLAAYNEQFF.

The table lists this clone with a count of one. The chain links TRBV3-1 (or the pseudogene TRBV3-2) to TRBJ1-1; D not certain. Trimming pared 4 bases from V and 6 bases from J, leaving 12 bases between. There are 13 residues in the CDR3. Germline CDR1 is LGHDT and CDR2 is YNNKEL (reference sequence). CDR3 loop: CASSRTGSAEAFF. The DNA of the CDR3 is TGTGCCAGCAGCCGGACGGGGAGCGCTGAAGCTTTCTTT.

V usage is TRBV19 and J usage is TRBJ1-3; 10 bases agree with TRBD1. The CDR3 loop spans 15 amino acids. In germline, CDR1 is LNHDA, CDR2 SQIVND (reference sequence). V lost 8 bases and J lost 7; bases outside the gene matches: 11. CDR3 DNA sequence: TGTGCCAGTCTGGGGGACAGGGGTTATAGGAACACCATATATTTT. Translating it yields CASLGDRGYRNTIYF.

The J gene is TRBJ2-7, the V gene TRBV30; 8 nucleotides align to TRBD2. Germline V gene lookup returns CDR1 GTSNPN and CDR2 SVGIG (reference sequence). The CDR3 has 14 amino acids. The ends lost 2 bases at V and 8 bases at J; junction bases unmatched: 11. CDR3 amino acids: CAWSSASGSVQQYF. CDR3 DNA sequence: TGTGCCTGGAGTTCCGCTAGCGGGTCCGTCCAGCAGTACTTC.

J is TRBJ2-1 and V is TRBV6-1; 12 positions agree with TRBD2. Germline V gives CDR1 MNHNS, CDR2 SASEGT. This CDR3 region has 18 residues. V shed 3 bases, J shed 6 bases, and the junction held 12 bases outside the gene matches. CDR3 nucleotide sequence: TGTGCCAGCAGTGATCCGACTAGCGGGAGTAATAGTTTCAATGAGCAGTTCTTC. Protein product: CASSDPTSGSNSFNEQFF.

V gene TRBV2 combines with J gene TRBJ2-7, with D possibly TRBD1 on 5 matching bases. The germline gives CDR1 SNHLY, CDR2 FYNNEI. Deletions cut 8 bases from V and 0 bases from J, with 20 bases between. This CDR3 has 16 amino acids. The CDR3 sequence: CASRAWLGESSYEQYF. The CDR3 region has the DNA TGTGCCAGCCGAGCCTGGTTAGGGGAAAGCTCCTACGAGCAGTACTTC.

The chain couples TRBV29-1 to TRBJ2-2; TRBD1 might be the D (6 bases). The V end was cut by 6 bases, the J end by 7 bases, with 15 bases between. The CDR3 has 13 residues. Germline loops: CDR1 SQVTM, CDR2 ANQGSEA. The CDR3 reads CSVTTGSHGELFF. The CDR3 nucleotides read TGCAGCGTCACTACAGGGTCCCACGGGGAGCTGTTTTTT.

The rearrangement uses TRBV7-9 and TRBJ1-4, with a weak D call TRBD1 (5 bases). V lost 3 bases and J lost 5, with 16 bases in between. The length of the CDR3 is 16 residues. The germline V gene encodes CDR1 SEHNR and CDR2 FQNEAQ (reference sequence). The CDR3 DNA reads TGTGCCAGCAGCTTTAGTTTCACAGGTGCGAATGAAAAACTGTTTTTT. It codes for CASSFSFTGANEKLFF.

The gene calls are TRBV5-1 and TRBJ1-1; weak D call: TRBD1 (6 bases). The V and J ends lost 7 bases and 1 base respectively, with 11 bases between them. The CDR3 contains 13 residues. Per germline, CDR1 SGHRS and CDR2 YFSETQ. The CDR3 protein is CASGEQGNTEAFF. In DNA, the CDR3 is TGCGCCAGCGGAGAACAGGGGAACACTGAAGCTTTCTTT.